Presented here are 32 T cell receptor beta chains from one specimen sequenced in a study of blood T cell repertoires in COVID-19 (TCRdb year 2020). Libraries were constructed by the immunoSEQ multiplex PCR assay. In TCRdb, the immuneACCESS table is reduced to in-frame sequences with V and J assigned. These tables do not hold every clone; where another copy was compared, an unresolved V gene accounts for under half, and the others remain unexplained. The sample yields around 260,000 clones; less than 90% were counted once. The ten largest clones capture 10% to 15% of the sample. The sample comprised peripheral blood. Every receptor here comes from a human donor in a cohort sampled during active COVID-19.

V usage is TRBV27 and J usage is TRBJ2-1; TRBD1 agrees at 8 bases. Trimming at V came to 7 bases and at J to 2 bases, leaving 1 base not matched to a gene. Germline loops: CDR1 MNHEY, CDR2 SMNVEV (reference sequence). The CDR3 is 13 amino acids. The CDR3 reads CASKDRAYNEQFF. The DNA for the CDR3 is TGTGCCAGCAAGGACAGGGCCTACAATGAGCAGTTCTTC.

This chain connects TRBV5-6 to TRBJ1-5, with 9 bases lining up with TRBD1. Germline assignment: CDR1 SGHDT and CDR2 YYEEEE. This CDR3 region has 17 residues. V lost 0 bases to trimming and J lost 6 bases; unmatched junction nucleotides: 10. CDR3 in amino acids: CASSLGSSRQGVQPQHF. The CDR3 bases are TGTGCCAGCAGCTTGGGAAGTTCGCGACAGGGGGTTCAGCCCCAGCATTTT.

The chain couples TRBV4-1 to TRBJ2-5; 11 bases match TRBD2. Trimming cost V 4 bases and J 4 bases; bases outside gene matches: 8. The CDR3 loop spans 16 amino acids. In germline, CDR1 is MGHRA, CDR2 YSYEKL. The CDR3 region is CASSPRVLAGGETQYF. In DNA, the CDR3 is TGCGCCAGCAGCCCGCGGGTCCTAGCGGGAGGAGAGACCCAGTACTTC.

For the CDR3, the DNA is TGTGCCAGCAGTGGGACAGGGAGGAACGAGCAGTACTTC. This sequence encodes CASSGTGRNEQYF. This rearrangement joins TRBV28 to TRBJ2-7, with TRBD1 matching 9 bases. J was trimmed by 5 bases and V by 5 bases; bases with no gene match: 4. CDR1 and CDR2 (germline): MDHEN, SYDVKM. The length of the CDR3 is 13 residues.

The genes are TRBV19 and TRBJ2-3, with TRBD2 identical over 15 bases. With V trimmed by 6 bases and J by 3 bases, 16 bases remained unmatched. There are 20 residues in the CDR3. Germline CDR1 is LNHDA and CDR2 is SQIVND (reference sequence). The CDR3 region has the DNA TGTGCCAGTAGGCCTTCGGGACTAGCGGGAGGACGTGTACGGACAGATACGCAGTATTTT. Translated: CASRPSGLAGGRVRTDTQYF.

About this clone: The same CDR3 arises from other DNA sequences in this sample as well. The chain employs TRBV28 and TRBJ2-7, with TRBD1 matching over 7 bases. This CDR3 is built from 14 residues. With V trimmed by 6 bases and J by 1 base, 6 bases remained unmatched. The germline V gene has CDR1 MDHEN and CDR2 SYDVKM. The CDR3 here is CASRSGTASYEQYF. CDR3 bases: TGTGCCAGCAGGTCCGGGACAGCGTCCTACGAGCAGTACTTC.

V is TRBV15 and J is TRBJ1-5; D is possibly TRBD1 (5 bases). CDR3 length: 17 amino acids. V was trimmed by 2 bases and J by 6 bases, leaving 20 bases between them. Germline V lookup: CDR1 LNHNV, CDR2 YYDKDF (reference sequence). CDR3 amino acids: CATSRPPSQGVGQPQHF. DNA of the CDR3: TGTGCCACCAGCAGACCTCCTTCGCAAGGGGTCGGTCAGCCCCAGCATTTT.

This sequence joins TRBV27 and TRBJ1-5, with 8 bases identical to TRBD1. Germline V gene lookup returns CDR1 MNHEY and CDR2 SMNVEV (reference sequence). This CDR3 spans 18 amino acids. Trimming cost V 5 bases and J 4 bases; bases outside gene matches: 16. The CDR3 DNA sequence: TGTGCCAGCAGTCCAACCTTCTTCCGGACAGGGCAGAATCAGCCCCAGCATTTT. Its protein product is CASSPTFFRTGQNQPQHF.

The gene calls are TRBV27 and TRBJ2-7; D might be TRBD2 (6 bases). V lost 4 bases, J lost 2 bases, and 15 bases lay in between. The CDR3 spans 15 residues. Germline V gene sequence: CDR1 MNHEY, CDR2 SMNVEV (reference sequence). CDR3 nucleotide sequence: TGTGCCAGCAGTTCCTCGGGACTCCTTACCTACGAGCAGTACTTC. Protein product: CASSSSGLLTYEQYF.

Details on this clone: Germline and junction disagree at one end, which may indicate a read error. The V call is TRBV28, the J call TRBJ2-7, with TRBD2 as a possible D gene (6 bases). Germline-derived CDR1 and CDR2 are MDHEN and SYDVKM. The CDR3 is 15 amino acids. Here the CDR3 reads CASGFSRLEPYEQYF. In DNA, the CDR3 is TGTGCCAGCGGTTTTTCACGACTAGAGCCCTACGAGCAGTACTTC.

The genes are TRBV4-3 and TRBJ1-2; D is uncertain. The germline V gene encodes CDR1 LGHNA and CDR2 YSLEER. V lost 0 bases to trimming and J lost 2 bases, with 10 bases between them. The CDR3 loop spans 15 amino acids. As DNA, the CDR3 is TGCGCCAGCAGCCAAGATATCTTACGGAACTATGGCTACACCTTC. It encodes CASSQDILRNYGYTF.

The chain links TRBV7-9 to TRBJ2-5, with 7 nucleotides matching TRBD1. Germline lookup yields CDR1 SEHNR and CDR2 FQNEAQ (reference sequence). V trimming: 5 bases; J trimming: 0 bases; junction bases outside the gene matches: 6. The CDR3 has 15 amino acids. CDR3 bases: TGTGCCAGCAGCCCCGGGGACAGACACCAAGAGACCCAGTACTTC. Translated, it gives CASSPGDRHQETQYF.

The chain joins TRBV20-1 to TRBJ1-1, with a weak D call TRBD1 (5 bases). The germline CDR1 and CDR2 sequences are DFQATT and SNEGSKA (reference sequence). The CDR3 covers 11 residues. Trimming removed 1 base from V and 10 bases from J, with 10 bases in between. This CDR3 reads CSARVSGRAFF. In DNA, the CDR3 is TGCAGTGCTAGAGTATCAGGGCGAGCTTTCTTT.

The V gene is TRBV6-5, the J gene TRBJ1-5; unclear D gene. With 5 bases removed from V and 5 bases from J, the gap between germline ends came to 13 bases. The CDR3 extends over 14 amino acids. The germline V gene encodes CDR1 MNHEY and CDR2 SVGAGI. This chain's CDR3 is CASSPASLDQPQHF. CDR3 DNA: TGTGCCAGCAGTCCCGCTTCACTGGATCAGCCCCAGCATTTT.

This clone was picked up a small number of times. This rearrangement joins TRBV24-1 to TRBJ2-2, with 7 bases lining up with TRBD1. The CDR3 length is 14 residues. From germline, CDR1 is KGHDR and CDR2 SFDVKD. The ends lost 4 bases at V and 5 bases at J; junction bases unmatched: 3. Here the CDR3 DNA reads TGTGCCACCAGTGAGACAGGGCGGACCGGGGAGCTGTTTTTT. Its translation is CATSETGRTGELFF.

The rearrangement uses TRBV2 and TRBJ2-7, with TRBD2 as a possible D gene (5 bases). The CDR3 covers 14 residues. V lost 3 bases to trimming and J lost 2 bases, with 11 bases between them. In germline, CDR1 is SNHLY, CDR2 FYNNEI. This CDR3 is CASSDGTGAYEQYF. Written as DNA, the CDR3 is TGTGCCAGCAGTGATGGAACCGGGGCCTACGAGCAGTACTTC.

This clone was seen only once. The chain joins TRBV28 to TRBJ2-2, with 8 nucleotides matching TRBD2. The CDR3 loop spans 17 amino acids. CDR1 is MDHEN and CDR2 is SYDVKM in the germline V gene. J was trimmed by 6 bases and V by 2 bases; bases with no gene match: 11. This CDR3 is CASSLVSGAGVAGELFF. In DNA, the CDR3 is TGTGCCAGCAGTTTAGTCTCAGGAGCGGGAGTGGCCGGGGAGCTGTTTTTT.

The CDR3 sequence is CASRVEGNQPQHF. The CDR3 nucleotides read TGTGCCAGCAGGGTTGAGGGCAATCAGCCCCAGCATTTT. The gene calls are TRBV2 and TRBJ1-5; D remains unclear. Trimming took off 6 bases at V and 2 bases at J, with 8 bases between the two ends. The CDR3 loop spans 13 amino acids. Germline V gene sequence: CDR1 SNHLY, CDR2 FYNNEI.

The chain employs TRBV6-5 and TRBJ2-7, with a possible D match to TRBD2 (7 bases). Looked up from germline, CDR1 is MNHEY and CDR2 is SVGAGI. This CDR3 has 11 amino acids. V lost 4 bases and J lost 11, with 12 bases in between. CDR3 nucleotide sequence: TGTGCCAGCAGTTCCTTAGGGGGGGAGTACTTC. It yields the protein CASSSLGGEYF.

This clone has more than one count but fewer than ten. The chain employs TRBV24-1 and TRBJ2-7; 7 nucleotides line up with TRBD1. The V segment lost 4 bases and the J segment 2 bases; nucleotides outside the gene matches: 1. Germline CDR1 KGHDR, CDR2 SFDVKD. The length of the CDR3 is 13 residues. Written as DNA, the CDR3 is TGTGCCACCAGTGAGGGGACAGCCTACGAGCAGTACTTC. Protein sequence: CATSEGTAYEQYF.

The chain has TRBV7-2 and TRBJ2-1; TRBD1 matches 7 bases. Germline loops: CDR1 SGHTA, CDR2 FQGNSA. This CDR3 comprises 15 residues. Trimming at V came to 1 base and at J to 8 bases, leaving 8 bases not matched to a gene. CDR3 sequence: CASSLGSGGVDEQFF. CDR3 DNA: TGTGCCAGCAGCTTAGGGTCAGGGGGTGTCGATGAGCAGTTCTTC.

The rearrangement joins TRBV7-9 to TRBJ2-2, with 12 bases identical to TRBD2. Trimming cost V 4 bases and J 7 bases; bases outside gene matches: 7. Germline values: CDR1 SEHNR, CDR2 FQNEAQ (reference sequence). CDR3 length: 16 amino acids. DNA of the CDR3: TGTGCCAGCAGCTCGACCACTAGCGGGAGGAACGGGGAGCTGTTTTTT. Its translation: CASSSTTSGRNGELFF.

V is TRBV6-5 and J is TRBJ2-5, with 7 bases fitting TRBD2. This CDR3 is built from 13 residues. Trimming at V came to 5 bases and at J to 7 bases, leaving 7 bases not matched to a gene. Germline CDR1 reads MNHEY; CDR2 reads SVGAGI. Written as DNA, the CDR3 is TGTGCCAGCAGTCGAGGGTGGGGGGGGACCCAGTACTTC. Residues: CASSRGWGGTQYF.

The rearrangement joins TRBV28 to TRBJ2-7; 11 bases are shared with TRBD2. This CDR3 is 13 amino acids long. V dropped 2 bases and J dropped 7; count of bases not matched to a gene: 1. CDR1 and CDR2 (germline): MDHEN, SYDVKM. The CDR3 protein is CASSLTSGSEQYF. CDR3 coding DNA: TGTGCCAGCAGTTTAACTAGCGGGAGTGAGCAGTACTTC.

The rearrangement uses TRBV9 and TRBJ2-1, with D perhaps matching TRBD2 (6 bases). Per the germline V gene, CDR1 is SGDLS and CDR2 is YYNGEE. V was cut by 2 bases and J by 0 bases, with 9 bases left in between. The CDR3 is 15 residues long. The CDR3 DNA sequence: TGTGCCAGCAGCGTTACGCGGGGCTCCTACAATGAGCAGTTCTTC. It is translated as CASSVTRGSYNEQFF.

The rearrangement uses TRBV5-1 and TRBJ2-1, with 11 bases fitting TRBD2. The CDR3 has 18 amino acids. Germline loops: CDR1 SGHRS, CDR2 YFSETQ. With V trimmed by 0 bases and J by 4 bases, 9 bases remained unmatched. CDR3 nucleotides: TGCGCCAGCAGCTTGGCCCCACTTGGGACTAGCGGATACAATGAGCAGTTCTTC. Encoded protein: CASSLAPLGTSGYNEQFF.

The chain is built from TRBV19 and TRBJ1-5; unclear D gene. Germline V CDR1 and CDR2: LNHDA, SQIVND (reference sequence). CDR3 length equals 15 residues. The V gene lost 1 base and the J gene lost 4 bases, with 11 bases spanning the gap. The CDR3 loop reads CASSIVQALNQPQHF. Written as DNA, the CDR3 is TGTGCCAGTAGTATAGTCCAAGCTCTTAATCAGCCCCAGCATTTT.

In its sample, this clone was seen once. The chain recombines TRBV12-5 with TRBJ2-1; unclear D gene. The CDR3 length is 11 residues. Trimming cost V 6 bases and J 7 bases, with 7 bases left between them. Germline V CDR1 and CDR2: LGHNT, FRNRAP. The CDR3 bases are TGTGCTAGTGGCGAGAATAATGAGCAGTTCTTC. This codes for CASGENNEQFF.

This sequence joins TRBV29-1 and TRBJ2-5; 9 bases fit TRBD2. This CDR3 region has 13 residues. Germline CDR1 is SQVTM and CDR2 is ANQGSEA. V gave up 5 bases and J gave up 5 bases; unmatched junction bases: 6. The CDR3 nucleotides are TGCAGCGTTACGGCGGGAGGGGGGGAGACCCAGTACTTC. It specifies CSVTAGGGETQYF. The full variable domain, rest sourced from reference TRBV29-1 and TRBJ2-5, is SAVISQKPSRDICQRGTSLTIQCQVDSQVTMMFWYRQQPGQSLTLIATANQGSEATYESGFVIDKFPISRPNLTFSTLTVSNMSPEDSSIYLCSVTAGGGETQYFGPGTRLLVL.

The V and J genes are TRBV19 and TRBJ1-1; 8 nucleotides match TRBD1. This CDR3 spans 13 amino acids. V dropped 3 bases and J dropped 5; count of bases not matched to a gene: 2. Germline lookup yields CDR1 LNHDA and CDR2 SQIVND (reference sequence). The CDR3 protein is CASSMNRGTEAFF. The CDR3 DNA reads as TGTGCCAGTAGTATGAACAGGGGGACTGAAGCTTTCTTT.

The CDR3 here is CASSLEGQTDRVNYGYTF. The DNA for the CDR3 is TGTGCCAGCAGCTTAGAAGGACAGACCGACAGGGTTAACTATGGCTACACCTTC. The genes are TRBV7-8 and TRBJ1-2; 7 bases align to TRBD1. Germline V gives CDR1 SGHVS, CDR2 FQNEAQ. V trimming: 1 base; J trimming: 1 base; junction bases outside the gene matches: 12. The CDR3 is made up of 18 amino acids.

The gene calls are TRBV5-1 and TRBJ2-1; TRBD2 agrees at 10 bases. CDR3 length: 18 amino acids. The trim removed 1 base at V and 5 bases at J, leaving 12 bases unmatched. Germline loops: CDR1 SGHRS, CDR2 YFSETQ. CDR3 coding DNA: TGCGCCAGCAGCTTGTTGGGTCTAGCGGGAGTAGGGAACAATGAGCAGTTCTTC. It codes for CASSLLGLAGVGNNEQFF.